The 20 T cell receptor beta chains below were found in one sample sequenced in a study of T cells in Graves' hyperthyroidism and ophthalmopathy. Amplified TCR beta CDR3 regions derived from RNA transcripts. The HTBI primer set served for first-round RT-PCR of the TCR CDR3. TCRdb independently ran MiXCR on the multiplex PCR reads; one entry per CDR3 protein. The sample holds some 210,000 distinct CDR3 sequences, about a sixth seen once. The sequenced material came from blood. These receptors were obtained from a man aged 45 to 65 with Graves' hyperthyroidism.

The sample holds many counts of this clonotype. At one boundary the junction diverges from the germline segment, which might be a read error. The genes are TRBV30 and TRBJ2-5; no clear D. Germline CDR1 reads GTSNPN; CDR2 reads SVGIG (reference sequence). This CDR3 is 13 amino acids long. The DNA of the CDR3 is TGTGCCTGGAGTATTACGACTCAAGGGACCCAGTACTTC. Translating gives CAWSITTQGTQYF.

There are many counts of this clonotype. V is TRBV7-8 and J is TRBJ1-2; D is undetermined. CDR1 and CDR2 (germline): SGHVS, FQNEAQ. The germline V and J ends were trimmed by 5 bases and 7 bases, with 17 bases remaining between them. The CDR3 spans 14 residues. The CDR3 spells CASSPLEGWFGYTF. The CDR3 nucleotides are TGTGCCAGCAGCCCCCTCGAAGGGTGGTTTGGCTACACCTTC.

This clonotype was counted ten times or more. The chain carries TRBV18 and TRBJ2-1; maybe TRBD2 (6 bases). Per germline, CDR1 KGHSH and CDR2 LQKENI. V was cut by 5 bases and J by 9 bases, with 23 bases left in between. The CDR3 consists of 16 residues. The CDR3 here is CASSFRLVRVGSEQFF. CDR3 bases: TGTGCCAGCTCATTTCGACTAGTCCGTGTCGGAAGTGAGCAGTTCTTC.

This clonotype was seen many times. V and J are TRBV5-1 and TRBJ2-7; D is unclear. V lost 0 bases and J 5 bases, leaving 12 bases between the germline ends. Germline V gene data show CDR1 as SGHRS and CDR2 as YFSETQ. This CDR3 is 14 amino acids long. The CDR3 DNA reads as TGCGCCAGCAGCTTGGTCGGCAGTATTAACGAGCAGTACTTC. It translates to CASSLVGSINEQYF.

This clonotype was seen a few times. The chain combines TRBV20-1 with TRBJ2-7; unclear D gene. This CDR3 is 11 amino acids long. The germline V gene encodes CDR1 DFQATT and CDR2 SNEGSKA (reference sequence). Trimming cost V 3 bases and J 6 bases, with 9 bases left between them. The CDR3 region has the DNA TGCAGTGCTAGGGGCTATGGCGAGCAGTACTTC. Its translation: CSARGYGEQYF.

This clonotype was seen ten or more times. The V gene is TRBV7-9, the J gene TRBJ2-3; no clear D gene. This CDR3 is 15 amino acids long. Per the germline V gene, CDR1 is SEHNR and CDR2 is FQNEAQ (reference sequence). The V gene lost 1 base and the J gene lost 0 bases, with 8 bases spanning the gap. DNA of the CDR3: TGTGCCAGCAGCTTAGACCTGACTAGCACAGATACGCAGTATTTT. It is translated as CASSLDLTSTDTQYF. The full variable domain, rest sourced from reference TRBV7-9 and TRBJ2-3, is DTGVSQNPRHKITKRGQNVTFRCDPISEHNRLYWYRQTLGQGPEFLTYFQNEAQLEKSRLLSDRFSAERPKGSFSTLEIQRTEQGDSAMYLCASSLDLTSTDTQYFGPGTRLTVL.

The table lists this clonotype with many counts. The rearrangement joins TRBV30 to TRBJ2-7; 8 bases align to TRBD1. The length of the CDR3 is 17 residues. The germline V gene has CDR1 GTSNPN and CDR2 SVGIG (reference sequence). Unmatched junction bases numbered 19, after V lost 5 bases and J lost 4 bases. The CDR3 spells CAWYARADRGSPYEQYF. The CDR3 nucleotides are TGTGCCTGGTACGCAAGAGCCGACAGGGGCTCCCCTTACGAGCAGTACTTC.

The chain is built from TRBV29-1 and TRBJ2-7; TRBD2 matches 13 bases. The V and J ends lost 4 bases and 1 base, in that order; junction bases with no gene match: 4. CDR3 size: 15 residues. CDR1 is SQVTM and CDR2 is ANQGSEA in the germline V gene. CDR3 protein: CSVAGLAGASYEQYF. CDR3 sequence (DNA): TGCAGCGTTGCCGGACTAGCGGGGGCTTCCTACGAGCAGTACTTC.

CDR3 residues: CASSDGARAGDFQFF. CDR3 nucleotide sequence: TGTGCCAGCAGTGATGGGGCTCGGGCAGGCGACTTCCAGTTCTTC. The rearrangement links TRBV6-1 to TRBJ2-1, with a weak D call TRBD1 (5 bases). Deletions cut 3 bases from V and 13 bases from J, with 22 bases between. The germline gives CDR1 MNHNS, CDR2 SASEGT. This CDR3 comprises 15 residues.

This chain links TRBV4-3 with TRBJ2-7; TRBD2 might be the D (5 bases). Germline lookup yields CDR1 LGHNA and CDR2 YSLEER. Trimming removed 2 bases from V and 2 bases from J, with 7 bases in between. This CDR3 region has 13 residues. The CDR3 region is CASSQILAYEQYF. DNA of the CDR3: TGCGCCAGCAGCCAAATACTAGCCTACGAGCAGTACTTC.

This clonotype has a count of ten or more. V usage is TRBV7-9 and J usage is TRBJ2-1; 10 bases map to TRBD2. V dropped 1 base and J dropped 6; count of bases not matched to a gene: 3. Germline V lookup: CDR1 SEHNR, CDR2 FQNEAQ (reference sequence). The length of the CDR3 is 15 residues. The DNA for the CDR3 is TGTGCCAGCAGCTTAGAACTAGCGGGGATCAATGAGCAGTTCTTC. Its protein is CASSLELAGINEQFF.

This clonotype was seen a few times. The V call is TRBV12-3 or TRBV12-4, the J call TRBJ2-1; possible D gene TRBD2, 6 bases. The CDR3 has 14 amino acids. The V end lost 7 bases, the J end lost 8 bases, and 18 bases lay between the germline ends. The CDR3 bases are TGTGCCAGCACCCTAGCGCCCCATGGGGATGAGCAGTTCTTC. Translated: CASTLAPHGDEQFF.

In its sample, this clonotype was seen many times. The CDR3 coding sequence is TGTGCCAGCAGCTTGGCCGGACAGGGGTACGGCTACACCTTC. Translation gives CASSLAGQGYGYTF. The chain recombines TRBV7-9 with TRBJ1-2; 9 bases are a match to TRBD1. The germline V gene encodes CDR1 SEHNR and CDR2 FQNEAQ (reference sequence). The CDR3 runs to 14 residues. The V and J ends lost 3 bases and 8 bases, in that order; junction bases with no gene match: 7.

This clonotype has ten or more counts. The chain carries TRBV28 and TRBJ2-5; 10 positions match TRBD1. V lost 5 bases, J lost 3 bases, and 9 bases stayed unmatched. Germline V gene lookup returns CDR1 MDHEN and CDR2 SYDVKM. The CDR3 is made up of 16 amino acids. The CDR3 DNA sequence: TGTGCCAGCAGTCTTGGGTCCGGGACAGGGGAAGAGACCCAGTACTTC. Translation: CASSLGSGTGEETQYF.

This clonotype was seen at least ten times. J is TRBJ2-3 and V is TRBV29-1, with 8 bases identical to TRBD1. Germline assignment: CDR1 SQVTM and CDR2 ANQGSEA. V dropped 7 bases and J dropped 2; count of bases not matched to a gene: 5. The CDR3 contains 13 residues. CDR3 sequence reads: CSAGQGNTDTQYF. The CDR3 DNA follows: TGCAGCGCCGGACAGGGAAACACAGATACGCAGTATTTT.

This clonotype occurred many times. An end of the junction differs from the germline gene, which may be a read error. The chain is built from TRBV7-9 and TRBJ2-1, with a weak D call TRBD2 (5 bases). In germline, CDR1 is SEHNR, CDR2 FQNEAQ (reference sequence). The CDR3 has 17 residues. The CDR3 DNA follows: TGCGCCAGCAGCAGGAGGTGGAGGTTGGGTCAATACAATGAGCAGTTCTTC. Its protein product is CASSRRWRLGQYNEQFF.

This clonotype showed up many times. The rearrangement uses TRBV12-3 or TRBV12-4 and TRBJ1-1, with D hard to call. V lost 6 bases and J lost 5, with 22 bases in between. The CDR3 consists of 16 residues. The CDR3 bases are TGTGCCAGCAGCCCTATAGCATTCCGCGGATGGACTGAAGCTTTCTTT. As protein: CASSPIAFRGWTEAFF.

The chain links TRBV5-1 to TRBJ2-1; maybe TRBD2 (5 bases). The germline CDR1 and CDR2 sequences are SGHRS and YFSETQ. The CDR3 covers 16 residues. V gave up 4 bases and J gave up 6 bases, with 20 bases separating them. For the CDR3, the DNA is TGCGCCAGCAGCCGCTCTCCCGGGATAACTGGCAATGAGCAGTTCTTC. This translates into CASSRSPGITGNEQFF.

This clonotype was seen more than once but under ten times. V is TRBV9 and J is TRBJ2-7; TRBD1 matches 7 bases. This CDR3 has 14 residues. Unmatched junction bases numbered 6, after V lost 4 bases and J lost 2 bases. Looked up from germline, CDR1 is SGDLS and CDR2 is YYNGEE. CDR3 nucleotide sequence: TGTGCCAGCAGCCCCGGGACAGAGGCCTACGAGCAGTACTTC. This encodes CASSPGTEAYEQYF.

J is TRBJ2-7 and V is TRBV29-1; D not certain. Germline V CDR1 and CDR2: SQVTM, ANQGSEA. V lost 4 bases and J lost 0, with 7 bases in between. The CDR3 runs 12 residues. This chain's CDR3 is CSVVTPSYEQYF. The CDR3 DNA sequence: TGCAGCGTTGTCACCCCCTCCTACGAGCAGTACTTC.